Detailed here is one T cell receptor beta chain. What it binds is not known. This CDR3 comprises 14 residues. Germline V CDR1 and CDR2: SGHRS, YFSETQ. Trimming took off 4 bases at V and 7 bases at J, with 14 bases between the two ends. Profiled with immunoSEQ multiplex PCR; TCRdb holds only in-frame clones, not every one. The table records around 310,000 clones, more than 65% of them present only once. These data belong to a study of cytotoxic CD8 clonotypes in ibrutinib-treated CLL. Study outcomes and limitations: Samples were collected at differing times from sustained-remission and progressing patients.

The V and J genes are TRBV5-1 and TRBJ1-4, with a possible D match to TRBD1 (5 bases). Sequenced material: PBMCs, taken before ibrutinib treatment. This receptor was identified in a human donor with chronic lymphocytic leukemia. The CDR3 protein is CASSVIGVGEKLFF. The CDR3 nucleotides read TGCGCCAGCAGCGTAATAGGGGTGGGTGAAAAACTGTTTTTT.